A selection of T cell receptor beta chains follows, all from one sample in a study of siplizumab effects on memory and regulatory T cells. Assay: immunoSEQ multiplex PCR; the TCRdb copy retains only in-frame clones and omits some. This table has over 60,000 clones, about 90% appearing once. Sequenced: CD8+ T cells sorted from blood. The receptor set was obtained from a human donor in good health. Both conserved end residues are part of each CDR3. D genes are given only for firm matches. A clone size is listed for some rows: how often the clone was seen (once, few, many), or a class if it is expanded.

.	TRBV12-5	.	TRBJ2-3	TGTGCTAGTGGTTTGGTTCCCCCCCCTGTAGGAGCAGATACGCAGTATTTT	CASGLVPPPVGADTQYF
once	TRBV4-1	TRBD2	TRBJ2-2	TGCGCCAGCAGCCAGGGAGGGGACACCGGGGAGCTGTTTTTT	CASSQGGDTGELFF
.	TRBV5-4	.	TRBJ2-7	TGTGCCAGCAGCCCAGGGGGGGTTTACGAGCAGTACTTC	CASSPGGVYEQYF
once	TRBV14	.	TRBJ2-5	TGTGCCAGCAGCCTGACCGTCCTAGGCGGGACCCAGTACTTC	CASSLTVLGGTQYF
.	TRBV7-9	.	TRBJ2-1	TGTGCCAGCAGCTCCGGTTCCCAACCATTAGAGCAGTTCTTC	CASSSGSQPLEQFF
.	TRBV19	.	TRBJ1-4	TGTGCCAGTAGTATAGAGCACCACCCAACCGACGAAAAACTGTTTTTT	CASSIEHHPTDEKLFF
.	TRBV13	TRBD2	TRBJ2-7	TGTGCCAGCAGCCCTTCCCTAGCGGGAGGTTATTACGAGCAGTACTTC	CASSPSLAGGYYEQYF
.	TRBV5-6	.	TRBJ2-3	TGTGCCAGCTCTCCCGGGTTAGATACGCAGTATTTT	CASSPGLDTQYF
.	TRBV5-6	.	TRBJ1-5	TGTGCCAGCAGCTTGGGGACGGGAAATCAGCCCCAGCATTTT	CASSLGTGNQPQHF
.	TRBV11-1	.	TRBJ1-2	TGTGCCAGCAGCCCACGGGGCTATAACTATGGCTACACCTTC	CASSPRGYNYGYTF
.	TRBV4-1	.	TRBJ2-5	TGCGCCAGCAGCCAAGTTACGGGGAGTCAAGAGACCCAGTACTTC	CASSQVTGSQETQYF
.	TRBV27	TRBD2	TRBJ2-1	TGTGCCAGCAGATTGGGACTAGCGGACACGCAGTTCTTC	CASRLGLADTQFF
.	TRBV7-9	.	TRBJ2-3	TGTGCCAGCAGGGGGAGGGGGATACCATTAAAAGGCACAGATACGCAGTATTTT	CASRGRGIPLKGTDTQYF
.	TRBV6-1	.	TRBJ2-7	TGTGCCAGCAGTGAATCCGGGACATGGTCCTACGAGCAGTACTTC	CASSESGTWSYEQYF
.	TRBV7-2	.	TRBJ2-7	TGTGCCAGCAGCGTGGGGTCCTACGAGCAGTACTTC	CASSVGSYEQYF
.	TRBV5-7	.	TRBJ1-4	TGTGCCAGCAGGAAGGCGGGACATGCTAATGAAAAACTGTTTTTT	CASRKAGHANEKLFF
.	TRBV14	.	TRBJ2-3	TGTGCCAGCAGGCCTGGACTGGAAACAGATACGCAGTATTTT	CASRPGLETDTQYF